This T cell receptor beta chain came from a study of control samples from healthy donors and cancer patients. The J segment lost 7 bases and the V segment lost 3 bases, leaving 10 bases of the junction unmatched. The CDR3 totals 14 residues. Germline V gene sequence: CDR1 SQVTM, CDR2 ANQGSEA. Some clones are missing from TCRdb's copy, which holds only in-frame ones; the method was immunoSEQ multiplex PCR. The repertoire includes more than 150,000 clones, over 85% of them detected once, and more than 2% sits in the top ten. This chain uses TRBV29-1 with TRBJ2-7; TRBD2 agrees at 9 bases. The sequenced material came from blood. The receptor was derived from a middle-aged man in good health. CDR3 in amino acids: CSVEDAGGPEEQYF. The CDR3 coding sequence is TGCAGCGTTGAGGATGCGGGAGGGCCTGAAGAGCAGTACTTC.